This is a list of T cell receptor beta chains from one sample in a study of blood T cell repertoires in COVID-19. Using immunoSEQ multiplex PCR, the repertoire was profiled, and TCRdb retains in-frame clones only, with some absent. Of 85,000 to 110,000 clones listed, approximately 90% are singletons. Sequenced material: peripheral blood. The receptors originated from a man in his forties or fifties in a cohort sampled during active COVID-19. The CDR3 runs from the conserved cysteine through the conserved F or W. D genes are given only for firm matches. Expanded clones are given a class, and other clones once, few, many or no size at all.

>TRBD1|TRBJ1-6|-|TRBV6-6
TGTGCCAGCAGTCCCGGGGACAGGAGCTCCTATAATTCACCCCTCCACTTT
CASSPGDRSSYNSPLHF
>-|TRBJ1-4|-|TRBV3-1/TRBV3-2
TGTGCCAGCAGCCAATGGGAGGCTGAAAAACTGTTTTTT
CASSQWEAEKLFF
>-|TRBJ2-7|once|TRBV5-5
TGTGCCAGCAGCTTGGCCCCAGGTTACGAGCAGTACTTC
CASSLAPGYEQYF
>-|TRBJ1-1|-|TRBV6-1
TGTGCCAGCAGGTCGGGAGGGGTGAACACTGAAGCTTTCTTT
CASRSGGVNTEAFF
>TRBD1|TRBJ1-1|once|TRBV5-6
TGTGCCAGCAGCTTGAGGGACAGGGGCACTGAAGCTTTCTTT
CASSLRDRGTEAFF
>TRBD1|TRBJ2-6|-|TRBV5-1
TGCGCCAGCAGCTCGGGACAGGCTCTTCAGAGGGCCTCTGGGGCCAACGTCCTGACTTTC
CASSSGQALQRASGANVLTF
>TRBD2|TRBJ2-1|-|TRBV6-5
TGTGCCAGCAAAACTAGCGGGGGGGCCGAGGAGCAGTTCTTC
CASKTSGGAEEQFF
>TRBD2|TRBJ2-5|once|TRBV3-1/TRBV3-2
TGTGCCAGCAGCCAAGCCCGACTAGCGGGGGGCTTCCAAGAGACCCAGTACTTC
CASSQARLAGGFQETQYF
>-|TRBJ1-1|-|TRBV19
TGTGCCAGTAGTTCCCCCTCCGGGGTCACTGAAGCTTTCTTT
CASSSPSGVTEAFF
>-|TRBJ1-6|-|TRBV4-3
TGCGCCAGCAGCCAAGAGCGGAATTCACCCCTCCACTTT
CASSQERNSPLHF
>TRBD1|TRBJ2-3|few|TRBV29-1
TGCAGCGTTGAAGAGGGACAGGGCGTCACAGATACGCAGTATTTT
CSVEEGQGVTDTQYF
>TRBD1|TRBJ2-5|-|TRBV7-6
TGTGCCAGCAGCTCCCGGGACAGGGGGCGACAAGAGACCCAGTACTTC
CASSSRDRGRQETQYF
>-|TRBJ2-5|-|TRBV5-1
TGCGCCAGCAGCTTGTCCCCTAGCGCGGGGGAGACCCAGTACTTC
CASSLSPSAGETQYF
>TRBD1|TRBJ2-7|-|TRBV19
TGTGCCAGTAGTATAGGGACAGGGGGGAGCGAGCAGTACTTC
CASSIGTGGSEQYF
>-|TRBJ2-6|-|TRBV14
TGTGCCAGCAGCCAATTGCTTAGCAGGGCGGTAGGGGCCAACGTCCTGACTTTC
CASSQLLSRAVGANVLTF
>-|TRBJ2-7|-|TRBV19
TGTGCCAGTAGTACCCCGGGGAGGCACTACGAGCAGTACTTC
CASSTPGRHYEQYF
>-|TRBJ2-1|-|TRBV11-3
TGTGCCAGCAGCTTATTCCGGGACAATGAGCAGTTCTTC
CASSLFRDNEQFF
>-|TRBJ2-1|-|TRBV3-1/TRBV3-2
TGTGCCAGCAGCCAAGCCCCGGGACTCACCAACGAGCAGTTCTTC
CASSQAPGLTNEQFF
>-|TRBJ2-3|-|TRBV5-8
TGTGCCAGCAGCTTGTATTTAATGCGGGGACTCAGCGCAGATACGCAGTATTTT
CASSLYLMRGLSADTQYF
>TRBD2|TRBJ2-3|-|TRBV5-5
TGTGCCAGCAGCTTTCTAGCGGGGGGTATTAGCACAGATACGCAGTATTTT
CASSFLAGGISTDTQYF
>TRBD2|TRBJ2-1|once|TRBV2
TGTGCCAGCCGGACTAGCGGACACAATGAGCAGTTCTTC
CASRTSGHNEQFF
>TRBD1|TRBJ1-1|-|TRBV7-8
TGTGCCAGCAGCTGGGACAGGGACGCTGAAGCTTTCTTT
CASSWDRDAEAFF
>TRBD2|TRBJ2-2|-|TRBV2
TGTGCCAGCAAACCCCGGCGGGGGGGTTCCGGCGGGGAGCTGTTTTTT
CASKPRRGGSGGELFF
>-|TRBJ1-1|-|TRBV5-1
TGCGCCAGCAGCTTGGTCGTAACGGGGAACACTGAAGCTTTCTTT
CASSLVVTGNTEAFF
>-|TRBJ2-5|-|TRBV7-3
TGTGCCAGCAGCTTAGGGGGCCCCGGGGAGACCCAGTACTTC
CASSLGGPGETQYF
>-|TRBJ1-2|-|TRBV9
TGTGCCAGCAGCGTAGTGGAGGGGTATGGCTACACCTTC
CASSVVEGYGYTF
>TRBD1|TRBJ2-3|-|TRBV13
TGTGCCAGCAGCTTATCGGGGGACAGGTCCACAGATACGCAGTATTTT
CASSLSGDRSTDTQYF
>TRBD2|TRBJ2-7|-|TRBV6-5
TGTGCCAGCAGTTACGGGGAGGGAGCGACTTACGAGCAGTACTTC
CASSYGEGATYEQYF
>TRBD2|TRBJ2-3|-|TRBV19
TGTGCCAGTAGTACTGGTAGCGGGGGGGCAGATACGCAGTATTTT
CASSTGSGGADTQYF
>TRBD2|TRBJ2-2|-|TRBV7-6
TGTGCCAGCAGCTTAAATCCCCTCGCGGGGGTTACAACCGGGGAGCTGTTTTTT
CASSLNPLAGVTTGELFF
>-|TRBJ2-7|-|TRBV2
TGTGCCAGCACTACTAGTCCCTACGAGCAGTACTTC
CASTTSPYEQYF
>TRBD1|TRBJ1-2|once|TRBV27
TGTGCCAGCAGTTTCGGGACAGGTAGAGGTGGCTACACCTTC
CASSFGTGRGGYTF
>-|TRBJ2-2|-|TRBV11-2
TGTGCCAGCAGCTTAGGGCCCACCGGGGAGCTGTTTTTT
CASSLGPTGELFF
>TRBD1|TRBJ1-2|-|TRBV29-1
TGCAGCGTTGTGGGGGAGAGGGACAGTCCCATCTATGGCTACACCTTC
CSVVGERDSPIYGYTF
>-|TRBJ2-1|once|TRBV24-1
TGTGCCACCAGTGATGCGAGAGTGGGGGGTGAGCAGTTCTTC
CATSDARVGGEQFF
>-|TRBJ2-5|-|TRBV7-2
TGTGCCAGCAGCTTAGCCACAGGGCAAGAGACCCAGTACTTC
CASSLATGQETQYF
>TRBD2|TRBJ2-5|few|TRBV19
TGTGCCAGTAGTACTAGCGGGGTGGAGACCCAGTACTTC
CASSTSGVETQYF
>-|TRBJ1-4|-|TRBV7-8
TGTGCCAGCAGTCAGAAGACAATCCTCAATGAAAAACTGTTTTTT
CASSQKTILNEKLFF
>-|TRBJ1-5|-|TRBV5-6
TGTGCCAGCAGCAAGACGGATGCGGGCAATCAGCCCCAGCATTTT
CASSKTDAGNQPQHF
>TRBD1|TRBJ1-3|-|TRBV10-3
TGTGCCATCAGTCAGGGGGCGACTGGAAACACCATATATTTT
CAISQGATGNTIYF
>TRBD1|TRBJ2-2|once|TRBV15
TGTGCCACCAGCAGTGGAGGAGCGACAGGGGTTTACACCGGGGAGCTGTTTTTT
CATSSGGATGVYTGELFF
>-|TRBJ2-5|-|TRBV11-3
TGTGCCAGCAGCCCAAATACCGGGGAGACCCAGTACTTC
CASSPNTGETQYF
>-|TRBJ1-2|-|TRBV7-9
TGTGCCAGCAGTCTATCGGGACTTTATGGCTACACCTTC
CASSLSGLYGYTF
>-|TRBJ2-2|-|TRBV7-2
TGTGCCAGCAGCCGGACAGCGAACACCGGGGAGCTGTTTTTT
CASSRTANTGELFF
>-|TRBJ1-3|once|TRBV9
TGTGCCAGCTCGCCAGGGGACACCTGGGACACCATATATTTT
CASSPGDTWDTIYF
>-|TRBJ2-7|few|TRBV6-2/TRBV6-3
TGTGCCAGCAGTTACGAGGGGAGGTACGAGCAGTACTTC
CASSYEGRYEQYF
>-|TRBJ2-7|-|TRBV5-6
TGTGCCAGCAGCGGTAAGGACTTGTCCTACGAGCAGTACTTC
CASSGKDLSYEQYF